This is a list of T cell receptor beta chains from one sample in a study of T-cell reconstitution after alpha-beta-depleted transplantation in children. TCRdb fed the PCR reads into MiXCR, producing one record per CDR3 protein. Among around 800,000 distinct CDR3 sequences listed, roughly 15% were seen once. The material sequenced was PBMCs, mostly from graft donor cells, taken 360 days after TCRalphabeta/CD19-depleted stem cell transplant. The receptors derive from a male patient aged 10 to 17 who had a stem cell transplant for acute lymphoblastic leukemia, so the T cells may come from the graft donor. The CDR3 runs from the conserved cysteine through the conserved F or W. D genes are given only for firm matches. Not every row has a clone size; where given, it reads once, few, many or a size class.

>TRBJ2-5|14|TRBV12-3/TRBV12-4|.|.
TGTGCCAGCAGTGCCTCGGGTGGCCCCGGGACCCAGTACTTC
CASSASGGPGTQYF
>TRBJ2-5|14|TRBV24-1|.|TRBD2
TGTGCCACCAGTGGAGGGAGGGACCAAGAGACCCAGTACTTC
CATSGGRDQETQYF
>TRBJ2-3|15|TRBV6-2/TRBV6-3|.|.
TGTGCCACTCAAGCGAGGGGCCTACGCACAGATACGCAGTATTTT
CATQARGLRTDTQYF
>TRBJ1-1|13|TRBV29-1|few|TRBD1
TGCAGTACCGGGACAGGGATGAACACTGAAGCTTTCTTT
CSTGTGMNTEAFF
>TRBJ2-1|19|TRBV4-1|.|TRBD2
TGCGCCAGCAGAACCTACGCCGGGACTAGCGACAGCTCCTACAATGAGCAGTTCTTC
CASRTYAGTSDSSYNEQFF
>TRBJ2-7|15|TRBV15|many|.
TGTGCCACCAGCAGAGAAGCCGAGGGCCCCTACGAGCAGTACTTC
CATSREAEGPYEQYF
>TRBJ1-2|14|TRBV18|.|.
TGTGCCAGCTCCCCAGAGGTATCTAACTATGGCTACACCTTC
CASSPEVSNYGYTF
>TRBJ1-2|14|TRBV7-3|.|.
TGTGCCAGCAGCCCTACTACAGGGTTTAGGGGCTACACCTTC
CASSPTTGFRGYTF
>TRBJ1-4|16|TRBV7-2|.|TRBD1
TGTGCCAGCAGCCTAGGGACAGGCACAACTAATGAAAAACTGTTTTTT
CASSLGTGTTNEKLFF
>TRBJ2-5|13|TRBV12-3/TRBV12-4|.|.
TGTGCCTCTAAGGGGGGATCCCAAGAGACCCAGTACTTC
CASKGGSQETQYF
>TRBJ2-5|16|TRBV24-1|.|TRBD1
TGTGCCACCAGCGATCCGGGACAGGGAAGGATAGAGACCCAGTACTTC
CATSDPGQGRIETQYF
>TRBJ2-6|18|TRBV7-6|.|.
TGTGCCAGCAGCCTTTTCGAGACAAGTAGCTCTGGGGCCAACGTCCTGACTTTC
CASSLFETSSSGANVLTF
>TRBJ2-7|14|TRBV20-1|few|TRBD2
TGCAGTGCTAGGGGACTAGTCGTGGACTACGAGCAGTACTTC
CSARGLVVDYEQYF
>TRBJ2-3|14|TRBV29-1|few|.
TGCAGCACCGTTGGGGGGACTAGCACAGATACGCAGTATTTT
CSTVGGTSTDTQYF
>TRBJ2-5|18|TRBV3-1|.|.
TGTGCCAGCAGCCACTTAATAAGGGTGGAAGCGGGTAATGAGACCCAGTACTTC
CASSHLIRVEAGNETQYF
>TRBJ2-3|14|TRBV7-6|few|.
TGTGCCAGCAGCCACCATGCTAGCACAGATACGCAGTATTTT
CASSHHASTDTQYF
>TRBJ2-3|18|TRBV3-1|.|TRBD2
TGTGCCAGCTGCTCCCCGGCTATGACTAGCTCGTTTGGAGATACGCAGTATTTT
CASCSPAMTSSFGDTQYF
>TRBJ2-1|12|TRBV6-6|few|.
TGTGCCAGCAGTTTAACCGCCCATGAGCAGTTCTTC
CASSLTAHEQFF